One and the same sample provided the 27 T cell receptor beta chains below, sequenced in a study of T cell repertoires in cytomegalovirus infection. These receptors are not linked to any known antigen. TCRdb ran MiXCR on the reads and lists one entry per CDR3 protein. In the table there are roughly 860,000 distinct CDR3 sequences, about 30% of which are singletons. The sample was cultured CD8+ T cells from PBMCs, taken from culture after CMV antigen stimulation. The receptors stem from a human donor in good health (CMV status not recorded). Some clones in this sample may be carry-over from other donors' samples.

This clonotype was seen only a few times. The V gene is TRBV7-9, the J gene TRBJ1-1, with D perhaps matching TRBD1 (6 bases). Deletions cut 5 bases from V and 7 bases from J, with 14 bases between. There are 13 residues in the CDR3. Germline V CDR1 and CDR2: SEHNR, FQNEAQ (reference sequence). CDR3 sequence: CASSPGTSDEAFF. The CDR3, as DNA: TGTGCCAGCAGCCCCGGGACATCAGATGAAGCTTTCTTT.

This clonotype has just a few counts. CDR3 residues: CASSNPLVLGYTF. DNA of the CDR3: TGTGCCAGCTCAAACCCATTAGTGCTAGGCTACACCTTC. The genes are TRBV7-9 and TRBJ1-2; the D is unclear. This CDR3 spans 13 amino acids. Germline-derived CDR1 and CDR2 are SEHNR and FQNEAQ (reference sequence). V lost 8 bases to trimming and J lost 8 bases, with 18 bases between them.

The chain has TRBV6-2 or TRBV6-3 and TRBJ2-1, with D perhaps matching TRBD1 (6 bases). The V end lost 0 bases, the J end lost 7 bases, and 16 bases lay between the germline ends. Germline CDR1 MNHEY, CDR2 SVGEGT. This CDR3 region has 16 residues. The CDR3 DNA follows: TGTGCCAGCAGTTACTCGCAGGGGACCCCCTGGAATGAGCAGTTCTTC. This gives the protein CASSYSQGTPWNEQFF.

This clonotype turned up a few times. The chain recombines TRBV6-1 with TRBJ2-1; 7 nucleotides match TRBD2. The length of the CDR3 is 14 residues. From germline, CDR1 is MNHNS and CDR2 SASEGT. Trimming at V came to 7 bases and at J to 4 bases, leaving 7 bases not matched to a gene. The DNA of the CDR3 is TGTGCCAGCACCAGGCTAGCGGAATACAATGAGCAGTTCTTC. Residues: CASTRLAEYNEQFF.

The rearrangement links TRBV6-1 to TRBJ2-5; TRBD1 matches 8 bases. The CDR3 contains 16 residues. Trimming at V came to 6 bases and at J to 4 bases, leaving 13 bases not matched to a gene. CDR1 and CDR2 (germline): MNHNS, SASEGT. In DNA, the CDR3 is TGTGCCAGCAGGGAACCGGGACAGGTCAACGGAGAGACCCAGTACTTC. This sequence encodes CASREPGQVNGETQYF.

This clonotype was counted only a few times. DNA for the CDR3: TGTGCCAGCAGCCGCGTCGGGGGGGGCATGAACACTGAAGCTTTCTTT. Translation gives CASSRVGGGMNTEAFF. The rearrangement links TRBV6-5 to TRBJ1-1; perhaps TRBD1 as D (6 bases). Trimming took off 6 bases at V and 0 bases at J, with 17 bases between the two ends. The CDR3 is made up of 16 amino acids. CDR1 is MNHEY, CDR2 SVGAGI, per germline.

A few counts support this clonotype. Since a much larger clone is just one base distant, this may be a read error. V and J are TRBV12-3 or TRBV12-4 and TRBJ2-1; D is unclear. The CDR3 consists of 10 residues. V shed 2 bases and J shed 10 bases, with 3 bases lying between them. The CDR3, as DNA: TGTGCCAGCAGTTTAACCGAGCAGTTCTTC. Protein product: CASSLTEQFF.

The chain uses TRBV7-7 and TRBJ2-1; D possibly matches TRBD1 or TRBD2 (5 bases each). Germline CDR1 reads SSHAT; CDR2 reads FNYEAQ (reference sequence). This CDR3 is 15 amino acids long. CDR3 sequence (DNA): TGTGCTAGTGGGGGAAGGGGAAGCTCCTACAATGAGCAGTTCTTC. Translating it yields CASGGRGSSYNEQFF.

The V call is TRBV2, the J call TRBJ2-2; D possibly matches TRBD1 or TRBD2 (5 bases each). V shed 8 bases and J shed 0 bases, with 22 bases lying between them. Germline V gene sequence: CDR1 SNHLY, CDR2 FYNNEI. The CDR3 spans 18 residues. CDR3 nucleotides: TGTGCCAGCCCCCCGGGGCCCAGGGATCAATCGAACACCGGGGAGCTGTTTTTT. It yields the protein CASPPGPRDQSNTGELFF.

Turning to this clonotype: The junction differs from germline at one of its ends, possibly a read error. The chain has TRBV6-5 and TRBJ2-7, with a weak D call TRBD1 (6 bases). CDR3 length: 14 residues. Germline V CDR1 and CDR2: MNHEY, SVGAGI. The CDR3: CASSYSTGSNEQYF. CDR3 coding DNA: TGTGCCAGCAGTTACTCGACAGGCTCCAACGAGCAGTACTTC.

This clonotype was detected only a few times. The junction shows a germline mismatch at one end, possibly a read error. This sequence joins TRBV7-6 and TRBJ1-5; 7 bases map to TRBD1. This CDR3 has 13 residues. Germline V gives CDR1 SGHVS, CDR2 FNYEAQ. The CDR3 DNA follows: TGTGCTAGCAGCCTCCACAGGGGTCAGCCCCAGCATTTT. Translated: CASSLHRGQPQHF.

The sample holds many counts of this clonotype. The chain uses TRBV7-2 and TRBJ2-3; weak D call: TRBD1 (6 bases). Trimming pared 5 bases from V and 0 bases from J, leaving 18 bases between. The CDR3 runs to 17 residues. Germline values: CDR1 SGHTA, CDR2 FQGNSA. The CDR3 loop reads CASSPRAGAASTDTQYF. The CDR3 DNA sequence: TGTGCCAGCAGCCCCAGAGCAGGGGCAGCCAGCACAGATACGCAGTATTTT.

This clonotype was picked up a small number of times. This chain joins TRBV11-2 and TRBJ2-1; D gene ambiguous. The V end was cut by 5 bases, the J end by 10 bases, with 9 bases between. CDR3 length equals 11 residues. CDR1 is SGHAT, CDR2 FQNNGV, per germline. Here the CDR3 reads CASSVAREQFF. For the CDR3, the DNA is TGTGCCAGCAGCGTTGCTAGGGAGCAGTTCTTC.

V gene TRBV19 combines with J gene TRBJ2-1; TRBD2 matches at 11 bases. The CDR3 sequence is 14 residues long. V shed 5 bases, J shed 15 bases, and the junction held 12 bases outside the gene matches. CDR1 and CDR2 (germline): LNHDA, SQIVND (reference sequence). The CDR3 reads CASSYSYLAGGAFF. In DNA, the CDR3 is TGTGCCAGTAGTTACTCCTACCTAGCGGGGGGTGCGTTCTTC.

The genes are TRBV7-6 and TRBJ1-1; D is undetermined. The CDR3 has 12 amino acids. V was shortened by 7 bases and J by 5 bases, with 11 bases between the two germline ends. The germline CDR1 and CDR2 sequences are SGHVS and FNYEAQ. The CDR3 sequence is CASKQGGTEAFF. The CDR3 DNA reads as TGTGCCAGCAAGCAAGGAGGGACTGAAGCTTTCTTT.

The table lists this clonotype with a few counts. The chain recombines TRBV23-1 with TRBJ2-7; D is uncertain. TRBV23-1 is filed as an ORF, its function uncertain. The ends were cut back, 2 bases at V and 6 bases at J, with 8 bases in the middle. This CDR3 comprises 12 residues. The CDR3, as DNA: TGCGCCAGCAGTCAACGCAAAGGCGAGCAGTACTTC. Protein sequence: CASSQRKGEQYF.

This chain joins TRBV12-5 and TRBJ2-2; D is undetermined. The CDR3 runs 12 residues. The germline V gene encodes CDR1 LGHNT and CDR2 FRNRAP. Trimming took 6 bases from V and 1 from J, leaving 3 bases between them. CDR3 region: CASGENTGELFF. DNA of the CDR3: TGTGCTAGTGGCGAGAACACCGGGGAGCTGTTTTTT.

CDR3 amino acids: CASRGGWETQYF. In DNA form, the CDR3 reads TGTGCCAGCAGGGGCGGATGGGAGACCCAGTACTTC. V usage is TRBV12-3 or TRBV12-4 and J usage is TRBJ2-5; no clear D. Trimming took off 6 bases at V and 5 bases at J, with 10 bases between the two ends. The CDR3 sequence is 12 residues long.

The genes are TRBV27 and TRBJ2-3; TRBD2 matches at 10 bases. The germline V gene has CDR1 MNHEY and CDR2 SMNVEV (reference sequence). The CDR3 is 15 amino acids. V lost 6 bases to trimming and J lost 7 bases; unmatched junction nucleotides: 10. CDR3 nucleotide sequence: TGTGCCAGCAGGACAAATAGCGGGGGGTATTATACGCAGTATTTT. Its translation is CASRTNSGGYYTQYF.

This clonotype was seen ten or more times. The rearrangement links TRBV7-8 to TRBJ2-7; D possibly corresponds to TRBD2 (7 bases). V was trimmed by 7 bases and J by 2 bases, leaving 15 bases between them. The CDR3 sequence is 14 residues long. Germline CDR1 is SGHVS and CDR2 is FQNEAQ. CDR3 in amino acids: CASTRGGDTYEQYF. The CDR3 DNA reads TGTGCCAGCACCAGGGGAGGGGATACCTACGAGCAGTACTTC.

This clonotype was found many times. The chain joins TRBV7-2 to TRBJ2-3; D remains ambiguous. V gave up 5 bases and J gave up 4 bases, with 7 bases separating them. Germline V gene lookup returns CDR1 SGHTA and CDR2 FQGNSA. This CDR3 comprises 12 residues. The CDR3 nucleotides are TGTGCCAGCAGCCCGTCCCCAGATACGCAGTATTTT. This sequence encodes CASSPSPDTQYF.

V and J are TRBV5-6 and TRBJ1-1; D gene unclear. Germline-derived CDR1 and CDR2 are SGHDT and YYEEEE. The CDR3 length is 14 residues. V was pared by 4 bases and J by 1 base, with 11 bases between. The CDR3, as DNA: TGTGCCAGCAGCGGGGAAGACCAGAACACTGAAGCTTTCTTT. Encoded protein: CASSGEDQNTEAFF.

The chain uses TRBV6-4 and TRBJ2-1; 12 positions agree with TRBD2. The CDR3 has 15 residues. V gave up 2 bases and J gave up 10 bases; unmatched junction bases: 6. CDR1 and CDR2 from the germline V gene are MRHNA and SNTAGT. Here the CDR3 reads CASSDRLAGAEEQFF. The CDR3 bases are TGTGCCAGCAGTGACAGACTAGCGGGGGCAGAGGAGCAGTTCTTC.

The J gene is TRBJ1-1, the V gene TRBV27, with 10 bases lining up with TRBD1. Germline assignment: CDR1 MNHEY and CDR2 SMNVEV (reference sequence). This CDR3 spans 14 amino acids. Trimming at V came to 5 bases and at J to 5 bases, leaving 5 bases not matched to a gene. The CDR3 sequence: CASSPGTGATEAFF. The CDR3 coding sequence is TGTGCCAGCAGTCCAGGGACAGGGGCGACTGAAGCTTTCTTT.

The V and J genes are TRBV6-4 and TRBJ2-3; no reliable D call. Germline V gene lookup returns CDR1 MRHNA and CDR2 SNTAGT. Trimming took 0 bases from V and 0 from J, leaving 7 bases between them. This CDR3 contains 15 residues. CDR3 DNA: TGTGCCAGCAGTGACTCAGAGACTAGCACAGATACGCAGTATTTT. Its translation is CASSDSETSTDTQYF.

The sample holds many counts of this clonotype. The CDR3 here is CASSLGAVGGYTF. CDR3 bases: TGTGCCAGCAGTTTAGGCGCAGTTGGTGGCTACACCTTC. The rearrangement joins TRBV12-3 or TRBV12-4 to TRBJ1-2; D unclear. Trimming stripped 1 base from V and 7 bases from J, with 10 bases between. This CDR3 comprises 13 residues.

This clonotype was counted a few times. The chain joins TRBV6-1 to TRBJ2-5; TRBD1 matches 9 bases. V gave up 4 bases and J gave up 5 bases; unmatched junction bases: 2. CDR3 length: 13 amino acids. CDR1 is MNHNS, CDR2 SASEGT, per germline. The CDR3 spells CASSVDRGETQYF. The CDR3 DNA reads TGTGCCAGCAGTGTCGACAGGGGGGAGACCCAGTACTTC.